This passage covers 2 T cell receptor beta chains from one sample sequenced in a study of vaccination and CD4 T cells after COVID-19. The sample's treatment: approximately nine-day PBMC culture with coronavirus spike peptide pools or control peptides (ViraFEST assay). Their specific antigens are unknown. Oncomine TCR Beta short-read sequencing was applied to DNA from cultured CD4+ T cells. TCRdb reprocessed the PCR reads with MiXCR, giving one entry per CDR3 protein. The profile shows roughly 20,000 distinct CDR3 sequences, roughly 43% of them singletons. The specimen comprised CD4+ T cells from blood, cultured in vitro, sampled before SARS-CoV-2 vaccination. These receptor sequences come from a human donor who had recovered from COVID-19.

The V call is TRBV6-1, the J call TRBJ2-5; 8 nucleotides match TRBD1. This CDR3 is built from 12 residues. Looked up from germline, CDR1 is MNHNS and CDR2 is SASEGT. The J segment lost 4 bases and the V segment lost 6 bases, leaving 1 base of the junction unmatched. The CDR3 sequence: CASRTGVETQYF. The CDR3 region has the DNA TGTGCCAGCAGGACAGGGGTAGAGACCCAGTACTTC.

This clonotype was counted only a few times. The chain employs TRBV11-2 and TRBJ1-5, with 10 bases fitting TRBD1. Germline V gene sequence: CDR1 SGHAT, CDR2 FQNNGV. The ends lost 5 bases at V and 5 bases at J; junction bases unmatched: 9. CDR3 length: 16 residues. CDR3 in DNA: TGTGCCAGCAGCCGATTCGGGACAGGGGATGATCAGCCCCAGCATTTT. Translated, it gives CASSRFGTGDDQPQHF.